This entry lists 19 T cell receptor beta chains sequenced from one sample in a study of blood T cell repertoires in COVID-19. Sequenced by immunoSEQ multiplex PCR; TCRdb stores in-frame clones only, minus some. The sample holds under 250,000 clones, more than 80% seen once. Material: peripheral blood. These receptors were taken from a human donor in a cohort sampled during active COVID-19.

The chain recombines TRBV11-2 with TRBJ2-1; a possible D gene is TRBD2 (5 bases). The CDR3 loop spans 15 amino acids. Germline CDR1 and CDR2: SGHAT and FQNNGV. The germline V and J ends were trimmed by 5 bases and 0 bases, with 11 bases remaining between them. The DNA for the CDR3 is TGTGCCAGCAGCACTGTGGGGAGCTCCTACAATGAGCAGTTCTTC. Translating it yields CASSTVGSSYNEQFF.

The J gene is TRBJ1-1, the V gene TRBV19; D perhaps matches TRBD1 (6 bases). Germline V gives CDR1 LNHDA, CDR2 SQIVND (reference sequence). This CDR3 has 17 amino acids. The ends were cut back, 0 bases at V and 5 bases at J, with 19 bases in the middle. The CDR3 coding sequence is TGTGCCAGTAGTATAGAAGGGACACTTTTCCTGGAGACTGAAGCTTTCTTT. Translation gives CASSIEGTLFLETEAFF.

J is TRBJ2-4 and V is TRBV6-2 or TRBV6-3; 8 positions match TRBD1. This CDR3 has 16 amino acids. V shed 6 bases, J shed 2 bases, and the junction held 9 bases outside the gene matches. CDR1 and CDR2 (germline): MNHEY, SVGEGT. The chain's CDR3 is CASSSDRDVPKNIQYF. CDR3 sequence (DNA): TGTGCCAGCAGCTCGGACAGGGATGTTCCCAAAAACATTCAGTACTTC.

The V call is TRBV19, the J call TRBJ1-2, with D hard to call. The V gene's germline CDR1 is LNHDA and CDR2 SQIVND (reference sequence). This CDR3 region has 18 residues. V gave up 4 bases and J gave up 8 bases, with 29 bases separating them. The CDR3 loop is CASSTPPGSASVGSGYTF. The CDR3 nucleotides are TGTGCCAGTAGTACCCCCCCCGGGAGTGCCTCTGTTGGTAGCGGCTACACCTTC.

The table lists this clone with a count of one. This rearrangement joins TRBV7-2 to TRBJ1-5; tentative D call: TRBD1 (5 bases). CDR3 length equals 14 residues. Between the trimmed V and J ends, which lost 5 bases and 4 bases, there was a span of 12 bases. Per the germline V gene, CDR1 is SGHTA and CDR2 is FQGNSA. The CDR3 coding sequence is TGTGCCAGCAGCAGCAGGGCCCAGAATCAGCCCCAGCATTTT. Translation: CASSSRAQNQPQHF.

The chain is built from TRBV5-6 and TRBJ1-2, with no clear D. The CDR3 is 13 amino acids. In germline, CDR1 is SGHDT, CDR2 YYEEEE. The V end was cut by 1 base, the J end by 3 bases, with 7 bases between. The CDR3 sequence is CASSLRQDYGYTF. The CDR3 region has the DNA TGTGCCAGCAGCTTGAGGCAGGACTATGGCTACACCTTC.

The V and J genes are TRBV27 and TRBJ2-3; D may be TRBD2 (6 bases). Trimming removed 1 base from V and 2 bases from J, with 10 bases in between. The CDR3 runs to 15 residues. Germline CDR1 MNHEY, CDR2 SMNVEV (reference sequence). Here the CDR3 reads CASSLLRGITDTQYF. CDR3 bases: TGTGCCAGCAGTTTATTACGGGGGATCACAGATACGCAGTATTTT.

The rearrangement uses TRBV28 and TRBJ2-7, with TRBD1 matching over 9 bases. V shed 10 bases and J 2 bases; nucleotides not matched to a gene: 9. The germline V gene encodes CDR1 MDHEN and CDR2 SYDVKM. The length of the CDR3 is 14 residues. The CDR3 spells CAISGGTGTYEQYF. The CDR3, as DNA: TGTGCCATCTCTGGAGGGACAGGGACCTACGAGCAGTACTTC.

The CDR3 region has the DNA TGTGCCAGCAGCTTTAATCTAGCGGGAACGAACACCGGGGAGCTGTTTTTT. Amino acids: CASSFNLAGTNTGELFF. The chain is built from TRBV5-6 and TRBJ2-2; 9 bases are shared with TRBD2. Germline CDR1 is SGHDT and CDR2 is YYEEEE. The CDR3 covers 17 residues. J lost 0 bases, V lost 2 bases, and 5 bases had no gene match.

CDR3 amino acids: CASSVGGPVVGDTQYF. The CDR3 coding sequence is TGTGCCAGCAGCGTAGGGGGGCCCGTCGTGGGCGATACGCAGTATTTT. The V call is TRBV9, the J call TRBJ2-3, with D tentatively TRBD1 (6 bases). The germline gives CDR1 SGDLS, CDR2 YYNGEE. Between the trimmed V and J ends, which lost 0 bases and 6 bases, there was a span of 17 bases. The CDR3 contains 16 residues.

This chain links TRBV25-1 with TRBJ2-2, with 7 nucleotides matching TRBD2. The V gene end was trimmed by 3 bases and the J gene end by 4 bases; junction bases not matched to a gene: 5. Germline loops: CDR1 MGHDK, CDR2 SYGVNS. The CDR3 contains 15 residues. The CDR3, as DNA: TGTGCCAGCAGTGACTGGACTAGTGGCACCGGGGAGCTGTTTTTT. Amino acids: CASSDWTSGTGELFF. The variable domain in full, with the rest retrieved from reference TRBV25-1 and TRBJ2-2, is EADIYQTPRYLVIGTGKKITLECSQTMGHDKMYWYQQDPGMELHLIHYSYGVNSTEKGDLSSESTVSRIRTEHFPLTLESARPSHTSQYLCASSDWTSGTGELFFGEGSRLTVL.

The J gene is TRBJ1-1, the V gene TRBV27, with D perhaps TRBD1 (5 bases). The CDR3 is 15 amino acids. V was pared by 6 bases and J by 5 bases, with 19 bases between. Germline-derived CDR1 and CDR2 are MNHEY and SMNVEV (reference sequence). The CDR3 sequence: CASSPSTQGGTEAFF. The CDR3 region has the DNA TGTGCCAGCAGCCCATCAACCCAGGGAGGAACTGAAGCTTTCTTT.

The rearrangement uses TRBV5-1 and TRBJ1-4; D is ambiguous. The CDR3 consists of 16 residues. The V gene lost 4 bases and the J gene lost 0 bases, with 13 bases spanning the gap. Germline loops: CDR1 SGHRS, CDR2 YFSETQ. CDR3 residues: CASSPNLPATNEKLFF. DNA for the CDR3: TGCGCCAGCAGCCCCAACTTACCTGCAACTAATGAAAAACTGTTTTTT.

The rearrangement links TRBV27 to TRBJ2-7, with TRBD1 matching over 8 bases. There are 14 residues in the CDR3. V was pared by 5 bases and J by 1 base, with 4 bases of the junction left unmatched. The V gene's germline CDR1 is MNHEY and CDR2 SMNVEV (reference sequence). The CDR3 coding sequence is TGTGCCAGCAGTCCCTGGGACAGGTCCTACGAGCAGTACTTC. This encodes CASSPWDRSYEQYF.

This chain links TRBV28 with TRBJ2-7, with 10 nucleotides matching TRBD2. Germline CDR1 reads MDHEN; CDR2 reads SYDVKM. J was trimmed by 2 bases and V by 5 bases; bases with no gene match: 6. The length of the CDR3 is 15 residues. The CDR3 DNA reads TGTGCCAGCAGTCTCACTAGCGGGGCGACCTACGAGCAGTACTTC. Its translation is CASSLTSGATYEQYF.

The count of this clone is one. This chain links TRBV10-3 with TRBJ2-3; weak D call: TRBD2 (7 bases). Germline CDR1 is ENHRY and CDR2 is SYGVKD. V was pared by 10 bases and J by 7 bases, with 24 bases between. This CDR3 spans 15 amino acids. CDR3 sequence: CATHKGGGASNTQYF. DNA for the CDR3: TGTGCCACCCACAAGGGTGGGGGGGCGTCGAATACGCAGTATTTT.

In its sample, this clone was seen once. The chain employs TRBV5-5 and TRBJ1-6, with TRBD1 matching over 9 bases. Per the germline V gene, CDR1 is SGHKS and CDR2 is YYEKEE (reference sequence). With V trimmed by 0 bases and J by 10 bases, 5 bases remained unmatched. CDR3 length equals 15 residues. The CDR3, as DNA: TGTGCCAGCAGCTTGGACGTACAGGGGGCATCACCCCTCCACTTT. Protein product: CASSLDVQGASPLHF.

The chain uses TRBV6-5 and TRBJ1-3, with unresolved D. Germline assignment: CDR1 MNHEY and CDR2 SVGAGI. This CDR3 spans 14 amino acids. The V gene lost 7 bases and the J gene lost 0 bases, with 10 bases spanning the gap. The CDR3: CASTPDFSGNTIYF. CDR3 DNA sequence: TGTGCCAGCACCCCAGACTTCTCTGGAAACACCATATATTTT.

The V gene is TRBV4-1, the J gene TRBJ2-5; the match to TRBD2 covers 9 bases. This CDR3 is built from 15 residues. In germline, CDR1 is MGHRA, CDR2 YSYEKL. V gave up 1 base and J gave up 5 bases; unmatched junction bases: 5. The CDR3 is CASSQGSGSRETQYF. The CDR3 DNA follows: TGCGCCAGCAGCCAAGGTAGCGGGAGTAGGGAGACCCAGTACTTC.